This T cell receptor (beta chain) stems from a study of CD8+ T cells in alopecia areata. Noted treatment: oral pan-JAK inhibitor, 5-10 mg twice daily. Lesional scalp punch biopsies and peripheral blood came from alopecia areata patients. Germline V lookup: CDR1 KGHSH, CDR2 LQKENI. V was cut by 3 bases and J by 4 bases, with 18 bases left in between. This CDR3 contains 17 residues. RNA was extracted and reverse transcribed into cDNA as the sequencing template. Data came from immunoSEQ multiplex PCR; TCRdb stores just in-frame clones and leaves some out. This sample yields about 13,000 clones, of which 68% are seen a single time; more than 6.5% belongs to the top ten.

The rearrangement joins TRBV18 to TRBJ2-2; TRBD2 might be the D (6 bases). This receptor was identified in a human donor with alopecia areata. The material sequenced was skin, taken at week 4, from a patient treated with tofacitinib. The CDR3 loop is CASSPTAQAGRTGELFF. The CDR3 nucleotides are TGTGCCAGCTCACCTACGGCACAGGCGGGGCGCACCGGGGAGCTGTTTTTT.